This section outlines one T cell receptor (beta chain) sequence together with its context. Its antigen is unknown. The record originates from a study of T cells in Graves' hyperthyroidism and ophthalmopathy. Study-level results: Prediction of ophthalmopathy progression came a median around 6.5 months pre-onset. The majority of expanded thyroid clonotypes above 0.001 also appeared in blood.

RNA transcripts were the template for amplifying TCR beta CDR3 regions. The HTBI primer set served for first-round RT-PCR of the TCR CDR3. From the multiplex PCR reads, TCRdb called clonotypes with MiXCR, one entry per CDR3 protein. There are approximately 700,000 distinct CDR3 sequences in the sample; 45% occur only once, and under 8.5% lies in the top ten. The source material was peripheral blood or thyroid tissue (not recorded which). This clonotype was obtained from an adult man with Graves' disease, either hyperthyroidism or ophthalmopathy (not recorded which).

CDR3 sequence reads: CASTYTGTRKLGIYF. Written as DNA, the CDR3 is TGTGCCAGCACCTACACCGGGACAAGGAAACTTGGCATATATTTT. This chain connects TRBV7-2 to TRBJ1-3; tentatively, D is TRBD1 (6 bases). V was cut by 7 bases and J by 12 bases, with 25 bases left in between. This CDR3 has 15 amino acids. Germline V gene sequence: CDR1 SGHTA, CDR2 FQGNSA.